This is a list of T cell receptor beta chains from one sample in a study of T cells in Graves' hyperthyroidism and ophthalmopathy. TCRdb passed the multiplex PCR reads through MiXCR, listing each CDR3 protein once. The repertoire holds almost 600,000 distinct CDR3 sequences, roughly 13% seen once, with more than 5% in the top ten. The specimen was blood. The receptors were gathered from a woman between 25 and 40 years old with Graves' hyperthyroidism that later progressed to Graves' ophthalmopathy. The CDR3 runs from the conserved cysteine through the conserved F or W. The order of the fields is J gene, D gene, clone size, V gene, CDR3 DNA, CDR3 protein. A D gene is named only where the DNA matches it firmly. Clone size, where shown, is once, few, many, or a class for clones that have expanded.

j_call: TRBJ2-5; d_call: TRBD2; clone_size: many; v_call: TRBV10-3; cdr3_nt: TGTGCCACCCATAGCGGGGCGAACGGGGAGACCCAGTACTTC; cdr3_aa: CATHSGANGETQYF
j_call: TRBJ1-4; d_call: TRBD1; clone_size: many; v_call: TRBV12-3/TRBV12-4; cdr3_nt: TGTGCCAGCAGGCCCGGGACAGCGTGGAATGAAAAACTGTTTTTT; cdr3_aa: CASRPGTAWNEKLFF
j_call: TRBJ2-3; d_call: TRBD2; clone_size: many; v_call: TRBV28; cdr3_nt: TGTGCCAGCAGTCAAAGAGGACTAGCGGGGCGCACAGATACGCAGTATTTT; cdr3_aa: CASSQRGLAGRTDTQYF
j_call: TRBJ2-7; d_call: NA; clone_size: many; v_call: TRBV3-1; cdr3_nt: TGTGCCAGCAGCCAAGACTTTTCCTACGAGCAGTACTTC; cdr3_aa: CASSQDFSYEQYF
j_call: TRBJ1-2; d_call: NA; clone_size: NA; v_call: TRBV28; cdr3_nt: TGTGCCAGCAGTTTAGGGCAGGGGTTCGAGGACTACACCTTC; cdr3_aa: CASSLGQGFEDYTF
j_call: TRBJ1-5; d_call: NA; clone_size: few; v_call: TRBV4-1; cdr3_nt: TGCGCCAGCAGCCAAGACCGGGGGGGAGATCAGCCCCAGCATTTT; cdr3_aa: CASSQDRGGDQPQHF
j_call: TRBJ1-5; d_call: NA; clone_size: many; v_call: TRBV7-2; cdr3_nt: TGTGCCAGCAGCTTAGGGGGGAGTAATAGCAATCAGCCCCAGCATTTT; cdr3_aa: CASSLGGSNSNQPQHF
j_call: TRBJ2-7; d_call: NA; clone_size: many; v_call: TRBV11-3; cdr3_nt: TGTGCCAGCAGCTTAGATCTAAGGGGGTCTTATACCTACGAGCAGTACTTC; cdr3_aa: CASSLDLRGSYTYEQYF
j_call: TRBJ2-7; d_call: TRBD2; clone_size: many; v_call: TRBV28; cdr3_nt: TGTGCCAGCAGTTTAGGGACTAGCGGGACGACCGAGCAGTACTTC; cdr3_aa: CASSLGTSGTTEQYF
j_call: TRBJ2-5; d_call: NA; clone_size: many; v_call: TRBV2; cdr3_nt: TGTGCCAGCAGCTATCAGACAGTAGGATTAGAGACCCAGTACTTC; cdr3_aa: CASSYQTVGLETQYF
j_call: TRBJ2-6; d_call: TRBD1; clone_size: many; v_call: TRBV11-1; cdr3_nt: TGTGCCAGCAGTCCGGGACAGATATTCTCTGGGGCCAACGTCCTGACTTTC; cdr3_aa: CASSPGQIFSGANVLTF
j_call: TRBJ2-2; d_call: NA; clone_size: NA; v_call: TRBV6-4; cdr3_nt: TGTGCCAGCAGTGACGGCAGCTCGAACACCGGGGAGCTGTTTTTT; cdr3_aa: CASSDGSSNTGELFF
j_call: TRBJ1-2; d_call: NA; clone_size: many; v_call: TRBV29-1; cdr3_nt: TGCAGCGTTGAAGCCCTAGACAGTCCTTTGGGCTATGGCTACACCTTC; cdr3_aa: CSVEALDSPLGYGYTF
j_call: TRBJ1-3; d_call: NA; clone_size: NA; v_call: TRBV9; cdr3_nt: TGTGCCAGCAGCGTAGGTACCCCCGACTCTGGAAACACCATATATTTT; cdr3_aa: CASSVGTPDSGNTIYF
j_call: TRBJ2-5; d_call: TRBD1; clone_size: NA; v_call: TRBV28; cdr3_nt: TGTGCCAGCAGACACAGGGGGCCAGAGACCCAGTACTTC; cdr3_aa: CASRHRGPETQYF
j_call: TRBJ1-2; d_call: NA; clone_size: many; v_call: TRBV18; cdr3_nt: TGTGCCAGCTCACCGGGGACGGCTAGTAACTATGGCTACACCTTC; cdr3_aa: CASSPGTASNYGYTF
j_call: TRBJ1-1; d_call: NA; clone_size: many; v_call: TRBV7-8; cdr3_nt: TGTGCCAGCAGCTTAGTTGCCCAGGGGGAAGCTTTCTTT; cdr3_aa: CASSLVAQGEAFF
j_call: TRBJ2-1; d_call: TRBD2; clone_size: many; v_call: TRBV3-1; cdr3_nt: TGTGCCAGCAGCCAAGAGATACTAAGCGGGAGTTACAATGAGCAGTTCTTC; cdr3_aa: CASSQEILSGSYNEQFF